The 21 T cell receptor beta chains listed next were all sequenced from one sample in a study of cytomegalovirus exposure and HLA in healthy donors. The primer mix had 60 Vbeta and 13 Jbeta primers. Clones were read by immunoSEQ multiplex PCR, and TCRdb kept only the in-frame ones, dropping some. The table includes approximately 220,000 clones, around 75% detected once. The sequencing sample was made of PBMCs. These receptors originate from a woman aged 25 to 39 in good health and CMV-seronegative.

This clone was counted once. The rearrangement joins TRBV4-2 to TRBJ2-2; D remains unclear. V lost 1 base and J 6 bases, leaving 6 bases between the germline ends. The CDR3 is 13 residues long. Per germline, CDR1 LGHNA and CDR2 YNFKEQ. CDR3 in DNA: TGTGCCAGCAGCCAAGCTAACGCCGGGGAGCTGTTTTTT. Its protein product is CASSQANAGELFF.

The V and J genes are TRBV5-6 and TRBJ1-3; D is unresolved. The CDR3 is made up of 14 amino acids. V was clipped by 1 base and J by 4 bases, with 9 bases between them. Germline loops: CDR1 SGHDT, CDR2 YYEEEE. As DNA, the CDR3 is TGTGCCAGCAGCTTGCTGGGCTGGGGAAACACCATATATTTT. This sequence encodes CASSLLGWGNTIYF. Full variable domain (missing parts from reference TRBV5-6 and TRBJ1-3): DAGVTQSPTHLIKTRGQQVTLRCSPKSGHDTVSWYQQALGQGPQFIFQYYEEEERQRGNFPDRFSGHQFPNYSSELNVNALLLGDSALYLCASSLLGWGNTIYFGEGSWLTVV.

V usage is TRBV1 and J usage is TRBJ2-3; TRBD2, the D gene given by the table, was not confirmed from the DNA. TRBV1 is tagged as a pseudogene. This CDR3 region has 15 residues. CDR3 in DNA: TGCACCAGCAGCCCTTTAGCCCCTAGCACAGATACGCAGTATTTT. This encodes CTSSPLAPSTDTQYF.

The rearrangement links TRBV30 to TRBJ2-3; 7 bases agree with TRBD2. Germline lookup yields CDR1 GTSNPN and CDR2 SVGIG (reference sequence). Germline trimming cut 0 bases from V and 6 bases from J; bases unmatched to any gene: 9. CDR3 size: 15 residues. The CDR3 spells CAWSVGSGPEDTQYF. Here the CDR3 DNA reads TGTGCCTGGAGTGTGGGTAGCGGGCCCGAGGATACGCAGTATTTT.

In regard to this clone: Germline and junction disagree at one end, which may indicate a read error. The rearrangement uses TRBV5-6 and TRBJ2-5; D is possibly TRBD2 (5 bases). The CDR3 has 12 residues. Germline CDR1 SGHDT, CDR2 YYEEEE. For the CDR3, the DNA is TGTGTCAGCAGCTTGTATGGGAGGACCCAGTACTTC. It translates to CVSSLYGRTQYF.

Comments on this clone: The junction shows a germline mismatch at one end, possibly a read error. J is TRBJ2-5 and V is TRBV7-7; 8 bases match TRBD2. CDR3 length: 12 amino acids. In germline, CDR1 is SSHAT, CDR2 FNYEAQ (reference sequence). In nucleotides, the CDR3 is TGTGCTAGCAGTTCGGGGGGGGAGACCCAGTACTTC. Its translation: CASSSGGETQYF. The full variable domain, with the rest looked up from reference TRBV7-7 and TRBJ2-5, is GAGVSQSPRYKVTKRGQDVTLRCDPISSHATLYWYQQALGQGPEFLTYFNYEAQPDKSGLPSDRFSAERPEGSISTLTIQRTEQRDSAMYRCASSSGGETQYFGPGTRLLVL.

The table lists this clone with a count of one. This chain links TRBV5-1 with TRBJ1-2; D may be TRBD1 (5 bases). Looked up from germline, CDR1 is SGHRS and CDR2 is YFSETQ. V gave up 0 bases and J gave up 6 bases, with 12 bases separating them. This CDR3 is built from 14 residues. The CDR3 sequence is CASSLDGSGNGYTF. The CDR3 DNA sequence: TGCGCCAGCAGCTTGGATGGATCAGGGAATGGCTACACCTTC. The full variable domain, its missing parts supplied by reference TRBV5-1 and TRBJ1-2, is KAGVTQTPRYLIKTRGQQVTLSCSPISGHRSVSWYQQTPGQGLQFLFEYFSETQRNKGNFPGRFSGRQFSNSRSEMNVSTLELGDSALYLCASSLDGSGNGYTFGSGTRLTVV.

This chain connects TRBV6-5 to TRBJ2-1, with D possibly being TRBD2 (6 bases). The CDR3 length is 14 residues. The V end was cut by 1 base, the J end by 8 bases, with 12 bases between. The germline V gene has CDR1 MNHEY and CDR2 SVGAGI. CDR3 residues: CASSYLRGMYEQFF. In nucleotides, the CDR3 is TGTGCCAGCAGTTACTTACGGGGGATGTATGAGCAGTTCTTC.

The V call is TRBV6-1, the J call TRBJ1-5; TRBD1 agrees at 7 bases. V was pared by 4 bases and J by 5 bases, with 11 bases of the junction left unmatched. CDR3 size: 16 residues. Germline CDR1 is MNHNS and CDR2 is SASEGT. CDR3 sequence: CASSGDANRGDQPQHF. The CDR3 DNA follows: TGTGCCAGCAGTGGAGACGCAAACAGGGGCGATCAGCCCCAGCATTTT.

This chain joins TRBV14 and TRBJ1-2; D call uncertain. This CDR3 region has 13 residues. CDR1 is SGHDN, CDR2 FVKESK, per germline. The V end lost 0 bases, the J end lost 7 bases, and 9 bases lay between the germline ends. This chain's CDR3 is CASSQDVHIGYTF. The CDR3 region has the DNA TGTGCCAGCAGCCAAGATGTTCACATTGGCTACACCTTC.

The rearrangement uses TRBV18 and TRBJ2-3; D is ambiguous. The CDR3 covers 15 residues. Deletions cut 4 bases from V and 0 bases from J, with 11 bases between. The germline CDR1 and CDR2 sequences are KGHSH and LQKENI. This CDR3 is CASSQARSSTDTQYF. In DNA form, the CDR3 reads TGTGCCAGCTCACAGGCCAGGTCGAGCACAGATACGCAGTATTTT. Filled out from reference TRBV18 and TRBJ2-3, the complete variable domain reads NAGVMQNPRHLVRRRGQEARLRCSPMKGHSHVYWYRQLPEEGLKFMVYLQKENIIDESGMPKERFSAEFPKEGPSILRIQQVVRGDSAAYFCASSQARSSTDTQYFGPGTRLTVL.

The chain combines TRBV30 with TRBJ2-2, with D hard to call. Germline CDR1 GTSNPN, CDR2 SVGIG (reference sequence). Trimming stripped 8 bases from V and 0 bases from J, with 10 bases between. CDR3 length: 13 amino acids. This chain's CDR3 is CALTPANTGELFF. In DNA form, the CDR3 reads TGTGCCCTAACCCCGGCGAACACCGGGGAGCTGTTTTTT.

This rearrangement joins TRBV6-5 to TRBJ1-2, with a possible D match to TRBD1 (5 bases). The CDR3 covers 12 residues. The V end lost 2 bases, the J end lost 9 bases, and 10 bases lay between the germline ends. Germline V lookup: CDR1 MNHEY, CDR2 SVGAGI. The CDR3 is CASSYGQGRYTF. CDR3 nucleotide sequence: TGTGCCAGCAGTTACGGGCAGGGCCGCTACACCTTC.

The chain recombines TRBV11-1 with TRBJ1-1; no clear D. V lost 4 bases, J lost 10 bases, and 16 bases lay in between. Germline values: CDR1 SGHAT, CDR2 FQDESV (reference sequence). The CDR3 has 13 amino acids. The CDR3 protein is CASSSVNSGRAFF. In nucleotides, the CDR3 is TGTGCCAGCAGCTCCGTAAACAGCGGGCGAGCTTTCTTT.

CDR3 amino acids: CATGQGRPFF. The CDR3 DNA is TGTGCCACTGGACAGGGTAGGCCTTTCTTT. The chain recombines TRBV19 with TRBJ1-1, with 8 nucleotides matching TRBD1. CDR1 and CDR2 (germline): LNHDA, SQIVND (reference sequence). The junction had 7 bases not matched to a gene; V was cut back by 10 bases and J by 12 bases. The CDR3 loop spans 10 amino acids.

The count of this clone is one. The rearrangement joins TRBV5-5 to TRBJ2-7; the D gene is possibly TRBD2 (6 bases). Trimming took 5 bases from V and 0 from J, leaving 15 bases between them. Looked up from germline, CDR1 is SGHKS and CDR2 is YYEKEE (reference sequence). There are 15 residues in the CDR3. The CDR3 is CASSPRRDLSYEQYF. The CDR3 bases are TGTGCCAGCAGTCCCAGGAGGGACCTCTCCTACGAGCAGTACTTC.

A note on this clone: The junction departs from the called germline gene at one end, perhaps through a read error. This chain connects TRBV4-1 to TRBJ1-4; possibly TRBD1 for D (5 bases). The CDR3 is made up of 16 amino acids. CDR1 MGHRA and CDR2 YSYEKL come from the germline V gene. As DNA, the CDR3 is TGTGCCAGCAGCCCGTGGCTGGGGGGAGGGGATGAAAAACTGTTTTTT. It codes for CASSPWLGGGDEKLFF.

This clone was counted only a few times. V is TRBV5-8 and J is TRBJ1-3, with D hard to call. The CDR3 is 16 amino acids. The germline CDR1 and CDR2 sequences are SGHTS and YDEGEE. V gave up 0 bases and J gave up 0 bases, with 10 bases separating them. The CDR3 is CASSLGQINSGNTIYF. The CDR3 bases are TGTGCCAGCAGCTTGGGGCAGATAAACTCTGGAAACACCATATATTTT.

The J gene is TRBJ1-5, the V gene TRBV27; TRBD1 is a possible D gene (5 bases). Germline assignment: CDR1 MNHEY and CDR2 SMNVEV (reference sequence). The V end was cut by 3 bases, the J end by 6 bases, with 15 bases between. The CDR3 loop spans 15 amino acids. The CDR3 bases are TGTGCCAGCAGTTTTTCTAGGGGTCTCGGTCAGCCCCAGCATTTT. Protein: CASSFSRGLGQPQHF.

The genes are TRBV9 and TRBJ2-1; the match to TRBD2 covers 8 bases. Germline V gene sequence: CDR1 SGDLS, CDR2 YYNGEE. Trimming cost V 4 bases and J 0 bases; bases outside gene matches: 9. The CDR3 runs 17 residues. The CDR3: CASSTPGTRSSYNEQFF. In nucleotides, the CDR3 is TGTGCCAGCAGCACTCCCGGGACTAGGAGCTCCTACAATGAGCAGTTCTTC.

This sequence joins TRBV18 and TRBJ2-7, with D possibly TRBD1 on 5 matching bases. Germline-derived CDR1 and CDR2 are KGHSH and LQKENI. The CDR3 spans 17 residues. Deletions cut 2 bases from V and 2 bases from J, with 19 bases between. CDR3 in DNA: TGTGCCAGCTCACCAGGGGCCGCTCGAGAAGGGCCCTACGAGCAGTACTTC. Amino acids: CASSPGAAREGPYEQYF.